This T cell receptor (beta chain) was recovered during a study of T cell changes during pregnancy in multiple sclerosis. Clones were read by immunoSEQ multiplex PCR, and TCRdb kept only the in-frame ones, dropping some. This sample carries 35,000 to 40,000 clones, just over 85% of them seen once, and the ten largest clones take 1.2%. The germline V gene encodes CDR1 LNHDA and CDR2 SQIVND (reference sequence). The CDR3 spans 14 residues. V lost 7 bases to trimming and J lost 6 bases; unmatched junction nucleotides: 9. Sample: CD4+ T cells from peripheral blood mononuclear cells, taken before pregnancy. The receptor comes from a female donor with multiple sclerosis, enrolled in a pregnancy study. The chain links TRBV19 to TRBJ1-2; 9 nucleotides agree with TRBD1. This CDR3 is CASMGYTGGDGYTF. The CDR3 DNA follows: TGTGCCAGTATGGGATATACAGGGGGCGATGGCTACACCTTC.